The present entry profiles one TCR beta chain with its context. This entry comes from a study of blood T cell repertoires in COVID-19. Study summary: PBMCs, B-cell-depleted T cells, or T cells provided the cDNA or gDNA that made up the material.

The CDR3 covers 15 residues. Trimming at V came to 1 base and at J to 6 bases, leaving 6 bases not matched to a gene. Germline CDR1 and CDR2: LGHDT and YNNKEL (reference sequence). Profiling relied on immunoSEQ multiplex PCR, and the TCRdb table lists in-frame clones only, not all of them. The sample includes roughly 230,000 clones, around 81% of them seen just once. Sequenced: peripheral blood. The TCR sequence derives from a woman aged 60-75 years with active or convalescent COVID-19. The chain employs TRBV3-1 (or the pseudogene TRBV3-2) and TRBJ2-1, with 7 bases lining up with TRBD2. The CDR3 region has the DNA TGTGCCAGCAGCCAAGCCTGGGGACTACCCAATGAGCAGTTCTTC. Protein sequence: CASSQAWGLPNEQFF.